The 14 T cell receptor beta chains below come from one sample, sequenced in a study of regulatory T cells in long-lasting Graves disease. Relying on iRepertoire HTBI primers and Arm-PCR of CDR3 regions, the team built TCR beta libraries. TCRdb ran MiXCR on the multiplex PCR reads and lists one entry per CDR3 protein. This sample carries approximately 250,000 distinct CDR3 sequences, approximately 20% of them seen once, and the ten largest clones take about 20%. This sample's time point: newly diagnosed GD, antithyroid drugs for less than 3 months. From RNA extracted from PBMCs, the TCR library was made. The input for sequencing was peripheral blood mononuclear cells (PBMCs), taken at new diagnosis, from a patient treated with antithyroid drugs. The receptors come from a female donor with Graves disease.

This clonotype was detected ten times or more. This chain connects TRBV15 to TRBJ2-7, with TRBD2 matching 9 bases. Germline V gene data show CDR1 as LNHNV and CDR2 as YYDKDF (reference sequence). CDR3 length: 15 residues. The V gene end was trimmed by 5 bases and the J gene end by 1 base; junction bases not matched to a gene: 6. The DNA of the CDR3 is TGTGCCACCAGCCTTAGCGGGAGCGGATCCTACGAGCAGTACTTC. It translates to CATSLSGSGSYEQYF.

This clonotype was seen repeatedly, ten times or more. The chain links TRBV29-1 to TRBJ1-1, with D possibly being TRBD1 (5 bases). Germline CDR1 and CDR2: SQVTM and ANQGSEA. The CDR3 is made up of 12 amino acids. V was pared by 4 bases and J by 1 base, with 7 bases between. CDR3 region: CSVGQTNTEAFF. CDR3 coding DNA: TGCAGCGTTGGACAGACGAACACTGAAGCTTTCTTT.

This clonotype was picked up many times. The J gene is TRBJ2-3, the V gene TRBV19, with 9 nucleotides matching TRBD1. The CDR3 sequence is 15 residues long. After removal of 5 bases from V and 2 bases from J, the junction contained 5 bases not matched to a gene. Germline V lookup: CDR1 LNHDA, CDR2 SQIVND (reference sequence). CDR3 coding DNA: TGTGCCAGTAGTGAAGGACAGGGGTTCACAGATACGCAGTATTTT. Protein sequence: CASSEGQGFTDTQYF.

To note about this clonotype: This may stem from a read error, because a much larger clone lies one nucleotide away. The conserved phenylalanine or tryptophan normally closing the CDR3 is absent here, so this likely arose from a read error. The chain employs TRBV11-2 and TRBJ1-6, with TRBD1 as a possible D gene (5 bases). The germline CDR1 and CDR2 sequences are SGHAT and FQNNGV. V dropped 5 bases and J dropped 4 bases, with 15 bases sitting between them. This CDR3 contains 16 residues. The CDR3 sequence: CASSLDKGIYNSPLHL. The CDR3 DNA reads as TGTGCCAGCAGCCTTGATAAGGGGATTTATAATTCACCCCTCCACCTT.

This clonotype was recorded a few times. J is TRBJ2-4 and V is TRBV28; D is possibly TRBD2 (5 bases). CDR3 size: 13 residues. CDR1 and CDR2 from the germline V gene are MDHEN and SYDVKM. Trimming shortened V by 3 bases and J by 9 bases, and 12 bases separated the two germline ends. The CDR3 region is CASSFGDSGIQYF. DNA of the CDR3: TGTGCCAGCAGTTTCGGGGATTCAGGCATTCAGTACTTC.

This clonotype was picked up many times. This chain uses TRBV28 with TRBJ1-1; D is possibly TRBD1 (5 bases). The CDR3 sequence is 15 residues long. The V gene lost 6 bases and the J gene lost 2 bases, with 16 bases spanning the gap. Germline-derived CDR1 and CDR2 are MDHEN and SYDVKM. The chain's CDR3 is CASRWRGDRNTEAFF. The CDR3 DNA reads TGTGCCAGCAGGTGGCGGGGGGACCGAAACACTGAAGCTTTCTTT.

This clonotype has only a few counts. A much larger clone differs from this one at a single base, so this may be a read error. The chain is built from TRBV7-3 and TRBJ2-1, with 9 bases that match TRBD2. The CDR3 is 15 residues long. The germline V gene has CDR1 SGHTA and CDR2 FQGTGA. V was clipped by 2 bases and J by 6 bases; unmatched bases: 5. CDR3 sequence reads: CASSLSSGNCNEQFF. The CDR3 bases are TGTGCCAGCAGCTTATCTAGCGGGAATTGCAATGAGCAGTTCTTC.

The chain couples TRBV6-1 to TRBJ1-1; no firm D call. The CDR3 is 12 amino acids. Trimming took off 5 bases at V and 6 bases at J, with 10 bases between the two ends. Germline CDR1 reads MNHNS; CDR2 reads SASEGT. The CDR3 protein is CASSPMVSEAFF. CDR3 in DNA: TGTGCCAGCAGTCCAATGGTATCTGAAGCTTTCTTT.

V and J are TRBV20-1 and TRBJ2-7; 13 positions match TRBD2. With 6 bases clipped from V and 1 base from J, the junction kept 3 bases outside the gene matches. Per the germline V gene, CDR1 is DFQATT and CDR2 is SNEGSKA (reference sequence). The CDR3 loop spans 14 amino acids. The chain's CDR3 is CSAQTSGRSYEQYF. The CDR3 DNA is TGCAGTGCGCAGACTAGCGGGAGGTCCTACGAGCAGTACTTC.

There are a few counts of this clonotype. The chain carries TRBV6-2 or TRBV6-3 and TRBJ2-2, with D possibly being TRBD2 (6 bases). Trimming cost V 6 bases and J 3 bases, with 32 bases left between them. Germline V gives CDR1 MNHEY, CDR2 SVGEGT. The CDR3 consists of 21 residues. The CDR3 sequence is CASSQPKGWLTGVGDTGELFF. The CDR3 bases are TGTGCCAGCAGCCAACCCAAGGGGTGGCTAACGGGAGTGGGGGACACCGGGGAGCTGTTTTTT.

This clonotype was seen at least ten times. The chain uses TRBV6-1 and TRBJ2-7; 7 bases are a match to TRBD2. Germline CDR1 is MNHNS and CDR2 is SASEGT. Trimming cost V 5 bases and J 3 bases; bases outside gene matches: 7. The CDR3 is made up of 14 amino acids. The CDR3 loop reads CASSKKAGDYEQYF. The CDR3 nucleotides read TGTGCCAGCAGTAAAAAGGCGGGGGACTACGAGCAGTACTTC.

This chain links TRBV28 with TRBJ1-1; no clear D gene. With 2 bases removed from V and 4 bases from J, the gap between germline ends came to 14 bases. The CDR3 consists of 15 residues. The germline gives CDR1 MDHEN, CDR2 SYDVKM. DNA for the CDR3: TGTGCCAGCAGTTTAGGGTCTAGGTACCGCACTGAAGCTTTCTTT. This translates into CASSLGSRYRTEAFF.

This clonotype was seen at least ten times. This sequence joins TRBV27 and TRBJ1-2, with D unresolved. This CDR3 is built from 15 residues. V dropped 6 bases and J dropped 4 bases, with 18 bases sitting between them. Germline V gene data show CDR1 as MNHEY and CDR2 as SMNVEV (reference sequence). The CDR3 nucleotides read TGTGCCAGCAGCAACCCAGGAGGTCTTTTCTATGGCTACACCTTC. Its protein is CASSNPGGLFYGYTF.

This clonotype has a count of ten or more. The V gene is TRBV2, the J gene TRBJ1-3, with D perhaps TRBD1 (5 bases). The CDR3 runs 15 residues. V was trimmed by 4 bases and J by 1 base, leaving 11 bases between them. From germline, CDR1 is SNHLY and CDR2 FYNNEI. The CDR3 sequence is CASSGRVSSGNTIYF. For the CDR3, the DNA is TGTGCCAGCAGTGGCAGGGTGTCGTCTGGAAACACCATATATTTT.